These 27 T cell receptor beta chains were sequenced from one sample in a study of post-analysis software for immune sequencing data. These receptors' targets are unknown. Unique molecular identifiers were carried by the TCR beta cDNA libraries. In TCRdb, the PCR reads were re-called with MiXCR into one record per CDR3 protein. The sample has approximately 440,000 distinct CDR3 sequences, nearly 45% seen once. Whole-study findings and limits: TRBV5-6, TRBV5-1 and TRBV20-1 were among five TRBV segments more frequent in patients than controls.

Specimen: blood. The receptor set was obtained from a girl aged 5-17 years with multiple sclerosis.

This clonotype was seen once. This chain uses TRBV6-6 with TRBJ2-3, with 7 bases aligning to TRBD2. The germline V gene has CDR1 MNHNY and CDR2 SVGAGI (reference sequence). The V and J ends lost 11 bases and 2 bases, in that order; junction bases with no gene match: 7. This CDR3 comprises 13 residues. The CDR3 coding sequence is TGTGCCGGCAAGGCGGGGGACACAGATACGCAGTATTTT. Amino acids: CAGKAGDTDTQYF.

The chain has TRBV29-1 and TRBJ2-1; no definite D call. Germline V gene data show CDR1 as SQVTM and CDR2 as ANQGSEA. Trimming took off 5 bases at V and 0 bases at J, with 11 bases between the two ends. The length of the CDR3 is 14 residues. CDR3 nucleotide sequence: TGCAGCGTTCCCGCCAGAAGCTCCTACAATGAGCAGTTCTTC. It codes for CSVPARSSYNEQFF.

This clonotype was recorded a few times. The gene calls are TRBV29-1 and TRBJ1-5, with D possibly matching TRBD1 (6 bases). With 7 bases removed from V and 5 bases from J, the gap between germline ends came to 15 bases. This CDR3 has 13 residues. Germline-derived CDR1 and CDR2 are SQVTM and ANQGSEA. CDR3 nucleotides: TGCAGCGACGCGGGACAAGGCGATCAGCCCCAGCATTTT. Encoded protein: CSDAGQGDQPQHF.

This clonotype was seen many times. In DNA, the CDR3 is TGCAGTGCTAGAGTTGAGCCCCCAATCCCGACCCAGTACTTC. Translating gives CSARVEPPIPTQYF. The chain links TRBV20-1 to TRBJ2-5; D is undetermined. Germline V gene sequence: CDR1 DFQATT, CDR2 SNEGSKA (reference sequence). V was trimmed by 1 base and J by 7 bases, leaving 16 bases between them. The CDR3 has 14 residues.

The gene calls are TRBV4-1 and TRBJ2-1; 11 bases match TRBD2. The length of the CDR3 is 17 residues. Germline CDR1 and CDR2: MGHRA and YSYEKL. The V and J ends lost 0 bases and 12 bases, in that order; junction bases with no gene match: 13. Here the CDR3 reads CASSQDHLAGGQDGQFF. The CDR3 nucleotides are TGCGCCAGCAGCCAAGATCACCTAGCGGGAGGTCAGGATGGGCAGTTCTTC.

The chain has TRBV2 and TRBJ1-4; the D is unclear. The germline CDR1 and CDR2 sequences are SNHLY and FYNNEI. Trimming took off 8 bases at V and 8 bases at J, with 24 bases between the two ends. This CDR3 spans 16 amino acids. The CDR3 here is CASQTPVRSGNEKLFF. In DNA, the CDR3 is TGTGCCAGCCAGACTCCCGTTCGGTCGGGAAACGAAAAACTGTTTTTT.

The CDR3 loop is CSASRGTSGRINEQFF. CDR3 DNA sequence: TGCAGTGCTAGTAGGGGGACTAGCGGGAGGATAAATGAGCAGTTCTTC. The chain uses TRBV20-1 and TRBJ2-1, with 15 bases fitting TRBD2. With 3 bases clipped from V and 7 bases from J, the junction kept 7 bases outside the gene matches. Germline V lookup: CDR1 DFQATT, CDR2 SNEGSKA (reference sequence). The CDR3 has 16 amino acids.

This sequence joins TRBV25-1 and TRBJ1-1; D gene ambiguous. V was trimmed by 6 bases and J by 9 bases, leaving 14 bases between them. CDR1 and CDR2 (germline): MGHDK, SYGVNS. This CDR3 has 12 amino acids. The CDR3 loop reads CASRSFMAKAFF. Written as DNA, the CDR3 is TGTGCCAGCAGGAGCTTTATGGCCAAAGCTTTCTTT. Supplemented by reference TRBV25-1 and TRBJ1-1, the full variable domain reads EADIYQTPRYLVIGTGKKITLECSQTMGHDKMYWYQQDPGMELHLIHYSYGVNSTEKGDLSSESTVSRIRTEHFPLTLESARPSHTSQYLCASRSFMAKAFFGQGTRLTVV.

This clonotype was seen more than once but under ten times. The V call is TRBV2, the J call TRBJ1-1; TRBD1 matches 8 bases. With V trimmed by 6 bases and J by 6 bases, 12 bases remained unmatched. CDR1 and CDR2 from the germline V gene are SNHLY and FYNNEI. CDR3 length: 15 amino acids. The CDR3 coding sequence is TGTGCCAGCAGGCCTAGTAGGACAGGGTGGGCTGAAGCTTTCTTT. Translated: CASRPSRTGWAEAFF.

The DNA of the CDR3 is TGCAGCGTTGATTCCGGGACTAGCGGGGGCAATGAGCAGTTCTTC. This gives the protein CSVDSGTSGGNEQFF. The chain links TRBV29-1 to TRBJ2-1; 14 positions agree with TRBD2. The junction had 4 bases not matched to a gene; V was cut back by 3 bases and J by 6 bases. This CDR3 is 15 amino acids long. Per the germline V gene, CDR1 is SQVTM and CDR2 is ANQGSEA.

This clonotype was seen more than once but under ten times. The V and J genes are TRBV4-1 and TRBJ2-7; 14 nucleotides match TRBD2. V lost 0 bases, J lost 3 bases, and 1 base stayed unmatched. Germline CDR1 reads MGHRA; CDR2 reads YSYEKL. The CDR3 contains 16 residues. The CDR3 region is CASSQEGLAGVYEQYF. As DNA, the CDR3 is TGCGCCAGCAGCCAAGAGGGACTAGCGGGAGTCTACGAGCAGTACTTC.

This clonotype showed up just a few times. The CDR3 sequence is CASSLGFSGRAGEQFF. CDR3 nucleotides: TGTGCCAGCAGCTTAGGTTTCAGCGGGAGGGCCGGTGAGCAGTTCTTC. The rearrangement uses TRBV7-2 and TRBJ2-1; 10 bases are a match to TRBD2. CDR3 length: 16 residues. V lost 1 base to trimming and J lost 9 bases; unmatched junction nucleotides: 9. Germline V gene lookup returns CDR1 SGHTA and CDR2 FQGNSA.

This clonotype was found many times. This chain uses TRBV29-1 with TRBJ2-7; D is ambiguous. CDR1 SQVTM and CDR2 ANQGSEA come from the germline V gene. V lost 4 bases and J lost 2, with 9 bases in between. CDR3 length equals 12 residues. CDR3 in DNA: TGCAGCGTTGGGACGGATGCCTACGAGCAGTACTTC. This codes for CSVGTDAYEQYF.

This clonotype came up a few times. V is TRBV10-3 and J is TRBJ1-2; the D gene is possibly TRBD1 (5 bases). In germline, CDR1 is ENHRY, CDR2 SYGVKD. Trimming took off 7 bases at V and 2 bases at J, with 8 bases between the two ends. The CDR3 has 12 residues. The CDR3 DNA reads TGTGCCATCAATCGGGGGAACTATGGCTACACCTTC. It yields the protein CAINRGNYGYTF.

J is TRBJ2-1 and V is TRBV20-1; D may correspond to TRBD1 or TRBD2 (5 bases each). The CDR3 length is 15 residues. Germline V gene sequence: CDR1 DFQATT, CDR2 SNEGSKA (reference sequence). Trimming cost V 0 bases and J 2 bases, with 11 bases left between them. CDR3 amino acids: CSARDRDAPYNEQFF. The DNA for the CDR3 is TGCAGTGCTAGAGACCGGGACGCACCCTACAATGAGCAGTTCTTC.

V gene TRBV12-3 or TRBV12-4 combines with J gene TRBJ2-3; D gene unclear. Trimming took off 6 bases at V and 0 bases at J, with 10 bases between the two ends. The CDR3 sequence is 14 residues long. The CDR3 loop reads CASRGRLSTDTQYF. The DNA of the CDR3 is TGTGCCAGCAGAGGTAGGCTAAGCACAGATACGCAGTATTTT.

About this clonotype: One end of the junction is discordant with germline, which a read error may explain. CDR3 coding DNA: TGCGCCAGCAGCTTAGGAGCGGGAGCTATCGAGACCCAGCACTTC. This translates into CASSLGAGAIETQHF. The rearrangement uses TRBV5-1 and TRBJ2-7, with 8 positions matching TRBD2. Germline CDR1 reads SGHRS; CDR2 reads YFSETQ. The CDR3 runs 15 residues.

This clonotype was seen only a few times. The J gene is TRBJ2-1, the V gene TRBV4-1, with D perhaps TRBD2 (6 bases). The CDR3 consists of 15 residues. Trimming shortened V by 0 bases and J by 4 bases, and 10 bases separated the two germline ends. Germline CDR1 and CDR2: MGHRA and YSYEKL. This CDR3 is CASSQDGTFYNEQFF. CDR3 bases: TGCGCCAGCAGCCAAGACGGGACTTTTTACAATGAGCAGTTCTTC.

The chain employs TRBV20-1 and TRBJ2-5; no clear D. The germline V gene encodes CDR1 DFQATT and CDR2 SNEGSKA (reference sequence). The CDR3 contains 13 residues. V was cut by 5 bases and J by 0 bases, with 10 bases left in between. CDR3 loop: CSAHFGDQETQYF. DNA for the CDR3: TGCAGTGCTCATTTTGGAGACCAAGAGACCCAGTACTTC.

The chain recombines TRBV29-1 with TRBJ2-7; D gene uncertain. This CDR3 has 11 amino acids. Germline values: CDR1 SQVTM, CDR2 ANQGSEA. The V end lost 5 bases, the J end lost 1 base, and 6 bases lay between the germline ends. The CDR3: CSVYLSYEQYF. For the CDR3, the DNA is TGCAGCGTTTACTTGTCCTACGAGCAGTACTTC.

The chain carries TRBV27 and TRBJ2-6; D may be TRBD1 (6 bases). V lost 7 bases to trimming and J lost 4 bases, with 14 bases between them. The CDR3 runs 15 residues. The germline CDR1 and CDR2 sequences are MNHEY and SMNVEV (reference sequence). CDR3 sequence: CASTYQGPGANVLTF. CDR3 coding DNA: TGTGCCAGCACGTATCAGGGGCCAGGGGCCAACGTCCTGACTTTC.

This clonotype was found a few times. CDR3: CASSKRGDQPQHF. The DNA for the CDR3 is TGTGCCAGCAGTAAACGGGGGGATCAGCCCCAGCATTTT. V is TRBV12-3 or TRBV12-4 and J is TRBJ1-5; perhaps TRBD1 as D (5 bases). V gave up 5 bases and J gave up 5 bases, with 10 bases separating them. The CDR3 totals 13 residues.

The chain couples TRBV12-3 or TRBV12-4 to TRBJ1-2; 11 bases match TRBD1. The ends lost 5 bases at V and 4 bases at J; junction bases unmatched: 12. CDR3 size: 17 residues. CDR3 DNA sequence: TGTGCCAGCAGTGGCGGGACAGGGGGACACCCTAGCTATGGCTACACCTTC. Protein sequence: CASSGGTGGHPSYGYTF.

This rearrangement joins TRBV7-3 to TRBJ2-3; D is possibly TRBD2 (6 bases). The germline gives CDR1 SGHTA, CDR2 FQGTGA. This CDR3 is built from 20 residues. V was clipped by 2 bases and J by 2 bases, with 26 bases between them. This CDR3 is CASSLFAVRSPGLDTDTQYF. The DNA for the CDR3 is TGTGCCAGCAGCTTATTCGCAGTGCGGTCTCCGGGACTTGACACAGATACGCAGTATTTT.

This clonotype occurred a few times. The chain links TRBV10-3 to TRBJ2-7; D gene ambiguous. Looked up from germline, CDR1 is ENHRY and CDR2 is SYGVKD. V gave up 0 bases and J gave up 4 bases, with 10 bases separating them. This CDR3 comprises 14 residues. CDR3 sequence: CAISESRVGYEQYF. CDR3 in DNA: TGTGCCATCAGTGAGTCAAGAGTTGGATACGAGCAGTACTTC.

The CDR3 here is CASSSTGTVPYEQYF. In DNA, the CDR3 is TGTGCCAGCAGCTCGACCGGGACGGTGCCCTACGAGCAGTACTTC. The chain employs TRBV7-8 and TRBJ2-4; TRBD1 or TRBD2 may be the D gene (5 bases each). The J call is uncertain, as TRBJ2-7 better fits the DNA end. Germline V gene data show CDR1 as SGHVS and CDR2 as FQNEAQ. The CDR3 totals 15 residues.

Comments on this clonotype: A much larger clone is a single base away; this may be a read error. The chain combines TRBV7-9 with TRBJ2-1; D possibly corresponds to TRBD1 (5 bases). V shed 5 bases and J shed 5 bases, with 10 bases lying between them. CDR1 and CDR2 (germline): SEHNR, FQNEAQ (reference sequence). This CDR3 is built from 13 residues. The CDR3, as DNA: TGTGCCAGCAGCCACGACAGAAACAATGAGCAGTTCTTC. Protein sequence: CASSHDRNNEQFF. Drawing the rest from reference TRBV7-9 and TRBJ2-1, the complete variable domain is DTGVSQNPRHKITKRGQNVTFRCDPISEHNRLYWYRQTLGQGPEFLTYFQNEAQLEKSRLLSDRFSAERPKGSFSTLEIQRTEQGDSAMYLCASSHDRNNEQFFGPGTRLTVL.